This T cell receptor (beta chain) comes out of a study of cytomegalovirus exposure and HLA in healthy donors (dated by TCRdb to 2016 to 2017). Context from the whole study: In an earlier analysis of approximately 500 of the donors, about 260 Gb of sequence data and 95 million to 130 million unique TCR beta sequences from about 180 million T cells were reported. An early release covering 500 to 750 HLA-typed donors comprised roughly 300 gigabases of sequencing data and about 90 million unique TCR sequences. Among the 398 genotyped donors, approximately 77% belonged to the genetic ancestry cluster associated with self-reported Caucasian donors. The study aimed to test whether cataloging public T cell receptors could reveal signatures of past pathogen exposure. The study profiled the T cell repertoires of about 720 subjects by immunosequencing and related them to cytomegalovirus serostatus. A separate validation cohort of approximately 120 different subjects was used in addition to the 666-subject first cohort. The study combined high-throughput TCR immunosequencing, statistical association of individual TCRs with disease status, and machine learning to predict cytomegalovirus infection status. To study patterns of TCR occurrence, a later analysis re-analyzed previously published TCR beta repertoires from 550 to 800 donors and added high-resolution HLA genotyping. Rather than using new phenotypic data, the later analysis identified candidate immune exposures from TCR beta sequences and from how often those sequences occurred across donors. An earlier analysis of 587 of the donors used high-throughput TCR beta sequencing to judge whether each TCR beta V gene segment behaved as functional or pseudogenic. Donor age, sex, ethnicity and CMV serostatus were collected together with the repertoire data. A later genetic analysis took genome-wide SNP genotypes for about 55% of the 666 donors and used that subset as a discovery cohort. All discovery cohort repertoires had been generated on a single sequencing platform. Both class I and class II loci were covered by HLA typing, at four-digit resolution. Typing coverage differed by locus: A, B, C, DRB1 and DQB1 were typed in about 629-640 donors, DQA1 in 522, DPA1 in approximately 600, and DPB1 in around 440. Several DR-DQ haplotypes were treated as single units for association and clustering because of strong linkage in the cohort. Among some 410 genotyped donors of the cohort, an average of around 240,000 unique TCR beta nucleotide sequences were sequenced per donor, 15% to 20% of them non-productive.

The receptor library was made with the immunoSEQ multiplex PCR assay. For the multiplex PCR, a mixture combining 60 forward primers for TCR Vbeta segments and 13 reverse primers for TCR Jbeta segments was used. Amplification of the CDR3 region of rearranged TCR beta genes was performed with a multiplex PCR assay on genomic DNA. Amplified TCR beta libraries were sequenced as 87-base-pair reads on the Illumina HiSeq System. Processing in the source paper ran as follows. In a later analysis, tens of millions of unique TCR beta chains were counted across the roughly 670 repertoires, and roughly 11 million of these chains were shared by at least two donors. To remove PCR and sequencing errors, raw reads were error-corrected and collapsed into unique sequences using a nearest-neighbor algorithm that merged closely related sequences. CDR3 sequences were aligned to IMGT reference sequences to assign V, D and J gene segments. For a sequence to be retained, a match of at least six nucleotides to both a V gene segment and a J gene segment was required. A rearrangement was called productive if the CDR3 had no stop codons and remained in frame with V and J, and every other rearrangement was called non-productive. CDR3 was defined according to IMGT convention as the region running from the second conserved V-encoded cysteine to the conserved J-encoded phenylalanine. The earlier analysis of about 590 of the donors excluded sequences that lacked an unambiguous match to a single V gene segment. An earlier analysis of 587 of the donors classified V segments as functional when productive rearrangements were above 56.7% and as segregating when the standard deviation between donors was above 5%. To diagnose cytomegalovirus status from the catalog of TCR beta chain sequences, a statistical classification framework was built. In a later analysis, TCR nucleotide sequences were compared against IMGT/GENE-DB human TR gene sequences so that V and J genes could be assigned. A later analysis assigned CDR3 sequences and most-parsimonious VDJ recombination scenarios with the TCRdist pipeline. In a later analysis, each TCR beta chain was defined by its CDR3 amino acid sequence together with its V-gene family, and reads lacking a unique V-gene family were excluded. A later analysis removed 500 to 600 highly shared, low-generation-probability nucleotide sequences to deal with suspected cross-contamination and a sequencing artifact. In a later analysis, a clonal expansion index was calculated for each public chain from normalized within-repertoire ranks of inferred template counts. In a later analysis, generation probabilities were computed using a VDJ recombination model fitted to out-of-frame rearrangements, and the results were checked against IGoR. A later analysis scored TCR-TCR, TCR-HLA and TCR-CMV co-occurrence with hypergeometric tests, applying a repertoire-size bias correction to TCR pairs. To estimate false discovery rates, a later analysis permuted the HLA or CMV assignments 20 times. In a later analysis, co-occurring TCRs were grouped using DBSCAN, and TCRdist sequence similarity was added for clustering within HLA-allele-positive subsets. Repertoires with fewer than 30,000 or more than 120,000 public chains were left out of co-occurrence clustering, as were about 5 repertoires with anomalous nucleotide sharing. In its TCRdb copy, this immuneACCESS table keeps in-frame sequences only and misses some clones. Where compared with another copy, unresolved V genes explain less than half of these, and the others have no known cause. V, J and clone size are those of that table, while D and trimming were read from the DNA. The sample table contains more than 65,000 clones; only one count was recorded for 65% to 75% of them. Together, the top ten hold 11% of the sample.

The cohort was made up of approximately 670 healthy bone marrow donors. At the time of sampling, all cohort members were nominally healthy, though unrecorded immune exposures were likely present. The donor was CMV seropositive and was included in the group of approximately 310 seropositive cohort members. A peripheral blood sample was provided by each donor, and peripheral blood mononuclear cells were used for TCR beta sequencing. The Qiagen DNeasy Blood Extraction Kit was used to extract genomic DNA from the blood cell samples. V and J are truncated by 0 bases and 1 base respectively, leaving an intervening sequence of 10 bases. CDR1 and CDR2 are drawn from the germline V gene: SGHRS, YFSETQ. The CDR3 covers 15 residues, taking in both the cysteine and the phenylalanine. The DNA shown is the 45-base CDR3, in frame from base 1. The investigation overall reported the following: Strong co-occurrence of HLA alleles, especially DR and DQ, made assigning TCR associations to individual alleles difficult. In this cohort, only TCR beta chains were sequenced, and detectable features were limited by the absence of alpha or paired-chain data. The only immune exposure information available for the cohort was CMV serostatus. According to a later genetic analysis, donors in an Asian-associated ancestry cluster had fewer N-insertions in productive TCRs than the approximately 690-donor mean. According to a later analysis, most CMV-associated TCR beta chains appeared to be HLA-restricted, and the HLA associations seemed to be driven largely by CMV exposure. Sequencing depth was assumed to be roughly uniform across donors in the presence/absence analyses, though that assumption may not hold. The study listed 150 to 200 TCR beta chains as associated with cytomegalovirus. Most TCR sequences were observed very rarely across donors, whereas some public TCRs were present in many individuals. The earlier analysis of fewer than 750 of the donors excluded fewer than 20 rarely observed V segments, including chromosome 9 orphons, because counts were too low. A further reported finding was that TCR beta sequences accurately predicted the HLA-A and HLA-B alleles for most subjects in the first cohort. A later analysis reported that several top co-occurrence clusters appeared linked to parvovirus B19, influenza, CMV and Epstein-Barr virus. It was suggested by the authors that the approach could potentially be generalized to other disease states and immunological phenotypes. Linkage disequilibrium might explain the correlated functional status among segregating V segments, but an unknown experimental factor could not be ruled out. Because the 87-base-pair reads could not distinguish some IMGT-functional V segments, including TRBV6-2 and TRBV6-3, those segments were excluded. Compared with equally common non-associated chains, HLA-associated TCR beta chains in a later analysis were more clonally expanded and had lower generation probabilities. The classifier was reported to diagnose cytomegalovirus status with high specificity and sensitivity in both the original cohort and the validation cohort. A cluster of highly shared sequence variants was judged likely to be a technical artifact of the sequencing pipeline. HLA typing was unavailable for some donors at each locus, so association tests used only the typed subset. A few of the identified cytomegalovirus-associated TCR beta chains were confirmed in vitro to be specific for cytomegalovirus antigens. In a later genetic analysis, a missense DCLRE1C variant was associated with V-gene and J-gene trimming of TCR beta chains, and the association was replicated in an independent cohort. According to a later analysis, TCR association rates differed among HLA loci, with DRB1 alleles showing the most associated TCRs and HLA-C alleles showing the fewest. Broadly in line with IMGT annotations, most TCR beta V segments showed up in productive rearrangements about 87% or about 30% of the time in an earlier analysis of several hundred of the donors. Specific HLA alleles were associated with more than 15,000 TCR beta sequences at a false discovery rate of 0.05 in a later analysis.

Notes on this clone: Its target antigen remains unknown. No base quality values were provided; no much bigger clone lies one nucleotide off.

The chain joins TRBV5-1 to TRBJ1-1, with no confidently assigned D gene. This TCR came from a woman aged 55-70 years in good health and CMV-seropositive. Material for sequencing was PBMCs. The CDR3 region has the sequence CASSLEQLSNTEAFF. The sequenced DNA is TGCGCCAGCAGCTTGGAACAGCTATCGAACACTGAAGCTTTCTTT.